The present entry profiles one T cell receptor beta chain with its context. Its target is unknown. Each CDR3 protein is one row after TCRdb ran MiXCR on the reads. This repertoire shows 650,000 to 900,000 distinct CDR3 sequences, 25% to 35% found once; its top ten account for roughly 13%. This sample was taken from a study of T cell repertoires in cytomegalovirus infection. The clonotype comes from a human donor in good health (CMV status not recorded). Some clones in this sample may be carry-over from other donors' samples. Sequences were derived from cultured CD8+ T cells from PBMCs, sampled from culture after CMV antigen stimulation.

The CDR3 sequence: CASISQNTEAFF. Here the CDR3 DNA reads TGTGCCAGCATCTCTCAGAACACTGAAGCTTTCTTT. V is TRBV7-9 and J is TRBJ1-1; D is unresolved. Germline V gene sequence: CDR1 SEHNR, CDR2 FQNEAQ (reference sequence). The V end was cut by 7 bases, the J end by 1 base, with 7 bases between. The CDR3 has 12 amino acids.